Listed here is a single TCR beta chain. The CDR3 runs 19 residues. Looked up from germline, CDR1 is LNHDA and CDR2 is SQIVND (reference sequence). V shed 5 bases and J shed 8 bases, with 28 bases lying between them. This specimen belongs to a study of blood T cell repertoires in COVID-19. Original processing methods: Estimation of nucleated cell counts was performed using reference gene primer amplification. TCRdb's copy holds only in-frame clones and misses some; the assay was immunoSEQ multiplex PCR. V, J and clone size reflect that table, while D and trimming were determined from the DNA. The sample shows about 88,000 clones, approximately 85% of them seen only once.

The sequence was obtained from a human donor in a cohort sampled during active COVID-19. The chain combines TRBV19 with TRBJ1-6; no clear D gene. Specimen: peripheral blood. Here the CDR3 reads CASSPTPPTLNFGDSPLHF. DNA for the CDR3: TGTGCCAGTAGTCCGACACCTCCGACTCTTAATTTCGGGGATTCACCCCTCCACTTT.